This T cell receptor (beta chain) emerged from a study of blood T cell repertoires in COVID-19 (dated by TCRdb to 2020 to 2021). About the full investigation: The collaborator samples originated in the United States, Italy and Spain and spanned the acute and convalescent phases of COVID-19. The samples were drawn from two sources: the first 160 participants of the ongoing ImmuneRACE study, and 1,000 to 1,500 subjects contributed by 6 global collaborators. The dataset comprised deeply sampled blood TCRbeta repertoires from subjects exposed to, actively infected with, or recovered from COVID-19. The repertoires were released in a freely available public database meant as a resource for research on the immune response to SARS-CoV-2. Where HLA class I and class II types were available, the types were taken from metadata supplied by the sample provider, not from assay-based typing. The material from the prospective study consisted of cDNA or gDNA derived from T cells, B-cell-depleted T cells, or PBMCs. A de-identified subject ID, COVID-19 status, age in years and sex were almost always included in the sample metadata.

Comments on this clone: What antigen it recognizes has not been identified. Nothing much larger sits one base from this clone, and base qualities are not available.

Participants in the prospective study were aged 18 to 89 years, lived in about two dozen United States geographic areas, and enrolled through a virtual design. In the prospective study, cohorts were assigned on the basis of participant-reported clinical history obtained from a screening survey and a study questionnaire. Recovered participants in ImmuneRACE Cohort 3 were defined as having two consecutive negative NP/OP PCR tests, clearance from a healthcare professional, or resolution of symptoms. In the prospective study, whole blood, serum and a nasopharyngeal or oropharyngeal swab were collected from each participant by mobile phlebotomists. Prospective study participants could optionally give additional blood draws and questionnaires over an approximately two-month period. Before DNA extraction, blood samples from the prospective study were shipped at room temperature or frozen. What the authors observed across the whole study: The quantity of clinical and demographic metadata differed by source and by participant and was supplied without curation.

The CDR3 goes from the cysteine to the phenylalanine over 15 residues. This entry keeps only the CDR3 DNA: 45 bases, framed from base 1. The V and J ends are trimmed by 0 bases and 1 base, leaving 7 bases between them. From a lookup of the germline V gene (reference sequence), CDR1 and CDR2 are LNHNV and YYDKDF. TCRbeta CDR3 regions were amplified from genomic DNA by means of the immunoSEQ Assay, a bias-controlled multiplex PCR. Per the source publication's procedure: The number of nucleated cells in each sample was estimated by amplification of reference gene primers within the assay. To quantify the absolute abundance of each unique TCRbeta CDR3 rearrangement, sequence reads were collapsed and filtered. Productive Simpson clonality was computed per sample as the square root of Simpson's diversity index over productive rearrangements. The source is immuneACCESS, and TCRdb retained only in-frame sequences with V and J called. Part of the clones is not carried over; for the studies checked, unresolved V genes explain less than half of this, and the remainder is unexplained. The V and J calls and the clone size are those of that table, but D and trimming were determined from the DNA. In this sample the table shows 350,000 to 450,000 clones, about 90% of which occur a single time. Approximately 1.5% of the sample is taken by the ten largest.

Sequenced material: PBMCs or T cells enriched from blood (not recorded which). The chain couples TRBV15 to TRBJ1-5, with the D gene too uncertain to name. This TCR was recovered from a woman younger than 45 who had recovered from COVID-19. The CDR3 region: CATSRDGRSNQPQHF. The nucleotide sequence reads TGTGCCACCAGCAGAGATGGTCGGAGCAATCAGCCCCAGCATTTT.